The present entry profiles one T cell receptor beta chain with its context. Its antigen is unknown. A much larger clone lies a single base off, so this may be a read error. This specimen comes from a study of breast tumors, draining lymph nodes, adjacent tissues. In germline, CDR1 is SGHRS, CDR2 YFSETQ. The CDR3 contains 15 residues. V shed 4 bases and J 11 bases; nucleotides not matched to a gene: 13. Samples came from axillary lymph nodes draining the breast cancer. TCRdb passed the multiplex PCR reads through MiXCR, listing each CDR3 protein once. The sample contains approximately 190,000 distinct CDR3 sequences, around a third of which appear only once. Points from the study as a whole: The data were judged consistent with most tumor T cells coming from lymph node and expanding in tumor. The lymph node origin of tumor T cells was framed as consistent with a hypothesis, not demonstrated. Tumors had less TCR diversity than lymph nodes, more than nontumor tissue.

Sequences were obtained from axillary lymph node tissue. The clonotype was recovered from a female donor with breast cancer. Some clones in this sample may be carry-over from other donors' samples. The chain uses TRBV5-1 and TRBJ2-7, with TRBD1 matching 12 bases. The CDR3 DNA follows: TGCGCCAGCAGCCCGGGGGGACAGGGGGCGGGAAGAGAGTACTTC. This sequence encodes CASSPGGQGAGREYF.